The rows below give T cell receptor beta chains drawn from one sample of a study of cytomegalovirus exposure and HLA in healthy donors. The assay was immunoSEQ multiplex PCR, and TCRdb's table has in-frame clones only and misses some. Of 150,000 to 200,000 clones in the sample, about 77% were seen once. Sequencing was performed on PBMCs. Receptor source: a woman aged 50 to 60 in good health and CMV-seronegative. Each CDR3 is given with its conserved first and last residue.

>TRBJ1-2|TRBV19
CASSIDLADYGYTF
>TRBJ1-5|TRBV5-1
CASSSLGGDQPQHF
>TRBJ2-1|TRBV4-3
CASSPTMPGGYNEQFF
>TRBJ2-1|TRBV9
CASSVRASGSSYNEQFF
>TRBJ2-6|TRBV28
CASSVTLSGANVLTF
>TRBJ1-6|TRBV30
CAWRLKGNNSPLHF
>TRBJ1-1|TRBV10-3
CAIKQGGEANTEAFF
>TRBJ1-3|TRBV30
CAWSLKGAFGTDPPGNTIYF
>TRBJ2-5|TRBV5-4
CASSSKGGGKQETQYF
>TRBJ2-2|TRBV9
CASSVTGANTGELFF
>TRBJ2-1|TRBV9
CASSASSGSSYNEQFF
>TRBJ2-3|TRBV19
CASSTGTSGSTDTQYF
>TRBJ1-2|TRBV28
CASSPTDYGYTF
>TRBJ1-1|TRBV9
CASSPTVGAEAFF
>TRBJ1-1|TRBV4-1
CASSQEGRVFEAFF
>TRBJ2-1|TRBV27
CASSFSGLAAYNEQFF
>TRBJ1-5|TRBV6-6
CASTTWAQPQHF
>TRBJ2-7|TRBV7-6
CASSPGTSGEYEQYF
>TRBJ1-1|TRBV5-1
CASSLAGNFEAFF
>TRBJ2-7|TRBV4-3
CASSKGSGGQYEQYF
>TRBJ2-5|TRBV18
CASSPPSTGEETQYF
>TRBJ2-5|TRBV9
CASSVEGQDFQETQYF
>TRBJ1-1|TRBV7-8
CASSPRLTGGGTEAFF
>TRBJ2-1|TRBV27
CASSFGTHNEQFF
>TRBJ2-3|TRBV5-4
CASSFAGTSIGDTQYF
>TRBJ1-5|TRBV19
CASSIWDRGVNQPQHF
>TRBJ2-5|TRBV19
CASSIDWAFRDRQETQYF
>TRBJ2-5|TRBV5-1
CASSTAAPGETQYF
>TRBJ2-1|TRBV19
CASSKVLAGIEQFF
>TRBJ1-5|TRBV19
CARTTDDNQPQHF
>TRBJ2-7|TRBV7-9
CASSGPGHGGYEQYF
>TRBJ1-6|TRBV5-1
CASSLDDWGETDNSPLHF
>TRBJ2-2|TRBV9
CASSPRGDGNTGELFF
>TRBJ1-2|TRBV18
CASSPQPTGDNGYTF
>TRBJ1-2|TRBV28
CASLPRGGEGWANYGYTF
>TRBJ2-1|TRBV28
CASSLWIPSAGDNEQFF
>TRBJ1-1|TRBV4-3
CASSLTLYGQGMNTEAFF
>TRBJ2-7|TRBV10-2
CASKGQGADEQYF
>TRBJ2-1|TRBV4-1
CASSQGLAGASEQFF
>TRBJ2-3|TRBV2
CASSTEGLSTDTQYF
>TRBJ1-1|TRBV10-3
CAISETSGDTEAFF
>TRBJ2-7|TRBV5-1
CASSLVIGGASGPYEQYF
>TRBJ1-2|TRBV7-2
CASSRRWEEGANYGYTF
>TRBJ1-6|TRBV7-9
CASSREGTPDNSPLHF
>TRBJ2-5|TRBV5-1
CASSFGLAGSGQETQYF
>TRBJ1-5|TRBV2
CASSVGTNQPQHF
>TRBJ1-2|TRBV19
CSSLDFYGYTF
>TRBJ2-5|TRBV30
CAWSVRLVGETQYF
>TRBJ1-5|TRBV19
CASQHRGQGIQPQHF
>TRBJ1-6|TRBV4-3
CASSQDTGEYSPLHF
>TRBJ2-1|TRBV7-2
CASSLGQGFDEQFF
>TRBJ2-5|TRBV7-2
CASSLGSAAFETQYF
>TRBJ2-2|TRBV6-6
CASSPTFGGELFF
>TRBJ2-7|TRBV5-1
CASSLQTGAYEQYF
>TRBJ1-4|TRBV7-9
CASSLDYGPPGGEKLFF
>TRBJ2-3|TRBV5-6
CASSLGRGLRDTQYF
>TRBJ1-5|TRBV28
CASSPDRAGFYSNQPQHF